These 9 T cell receptor beta chains were all obtained from the same sample, sequenced in a study of OX40 agonist ivuxolimab in advanced cancers. Clones were sequenced by immunoSEQ multiplex PCR, and TCRdb holds only the in-frame ones, with some missing. The data hold almost 50,000 clones, with around 84% observed a single time. The material sequenced was CD4+ or CD8+ T cells sorted from blood, taken in a trial of the OX40 agonist ivuxolimab. These receptors were taken from an adult with an advanced solid tumor such as melanoma, head and neck, liver or kidney cancer.

This rearrangement joins TRBV2 to TRBJ1-5; D possibly corresponds to TRBD1 (5 bases). The CDR3 covers 14 residues. With 7 bases removed from V and 2 bases from J, the gap between germline ends came to 12 bases. Germline V gene data show CDR1 as SNHLY and CDR2 as FYNNEI. CDR3 sequence (DNA): TGTGCCAGCAACTCCGGGGGTCGCAATCAGCCCCAGCATTTT. Translation: CASNSGGRNQPQHF. Supplemented by reference TRBV2 and TRBJ1-5, the full variable domain reads EPEVTQTPSHQVTQMGQEVILRCVPISNHLYFYWYRQILGQKVEFLVSFYNNEISEKSEIFDDQFSVERPDGSNFTLKIRSTKLEDSAMYFCASNSGGRNQPQHFGDGTRLSIL.

The chain combines TRBV4-1 with TRBJ1-1; D unresolved. V lost 4 bases and J 3 bases, leaving 15 bases between the germline ends. CDR1 MGHRA and CDR2 YSYEKL come from the germline V gene. The CDR3 is made up of 15 amino acids. The CDR3 region has the DNA TGCGCCAGCAGCCGGCCAAGGGAAAGGGACACTGAAGCTTTCTTT. This translates into CASSRPRERDTEAFF.

The gene calls are TRBV5-1 and TRBJ2-1; D remains unclear. In germline, CDR1 is SGHRS, CDR2 YFSETQ. V was clipped by 0 bases and J by 5 bases, with 9 bases between them. The CDR3 is made up of 14 amino acids. This chain's CDR3 is CASSLGQANNEQFF. The CDR3 bases are TGCGCCAGCAGCTTGGGGCAGGCAAACAATGAGCAGTTCTTC.

This clone turned up a few times. The chain carries TRBV28 and TRBJ1-1, with D possibly being TRBD1 (6 bases). V dropped 4 bases and J dropped 10 bases, with 10 bases sitting between them. Germline V gene data show CDR1 as MDHEN and CDR2 as SYDVKM. The CDR3 is made up of 11 amino acids. CDR3 DNA sequence: TGTGCCAGCAGTTCGAGGGGGACAGCTTTCTTT. Protein product: CASSSRGTAFF.

The J gene is TRBJ2-7, the V gene TRBV28; D is unresolved. The V and J ends lost 2 bases and 3 bases respectively, with 14 bases between them. The CDR3 extends over 15 amino acids. CDR1 MDHEN and CDR2 SYDVKM come from the germline V gene. This CDR3 is CASSLIGSVGYEQYF. The CDR3 coding sequence is TGTGCCAGCAGTTTAATCGGGTCAGTGGGCTACGAGCAGTACTTC.

This chain connects TRBV19 to TRBJ2-3; no clear D. Germline values: CDR1 LNHDA, CDR2 SQIVND (reference sequence). V dropped 6 bases and J dropped 6 bases, with 10 bases sitting between them. This CDR3 has 12 amino acids. The CDR3 region is CASSNLRDTQYF. CDR3 bases: TGTGCCAGTAGCAACCTCCGGGATACGCAGTATTTT.

The V call is TRBV9, the J call TRBJ2-2, with D unclear. The CDR3 loop spans 14 amino acids. CDR1 SGDLS and CDR2 YYNGEE come from the germline V gene. Trimming took off 0 bases at V and 3 bases at J, with 6 bases between the two ends. CDR3 region: CASSVVVDTGELFF. CDR3 nucleotide sequence: TGTGCCAGCAGCGTAGTGGTGGACACCGGGGAGCTGTTTTTT.

The chain links TRBV10-3 to TRBJ2-1; 7 nucleotides agree with TRBD2. The CDR3 is 14 residues long. With V trimmed by 11 bases and J by 7 bases, 14 bases remained unmatched. Germline CDR1 ENHRY, CDR2 SYGVKD. For the CDR3, the DNA is TGTGCCGTCGGCGTGGCGGGAGCATTGAATGAGCAGTTCTTC. Amino acid sequence: CAVGVAGALNEQFF.

This chain joins TRBV19 and TRBJ2-3, with TRBD1 matching 7 bases. Germline CDR1 reads LNHDA; CDR2 reads SQIVND (reference sequence). The CDR3 is 14 amino acids. Unmatched junction bases numbered 5, after V lost 3 bases and J lost 5 bases. The CDR3 DNA reads TGTGCCAGTAGTATTAGAGGGGGCCTAGATACGCAGTATTTT. Residues: CASSIRGGLDTQYF.